The source of this T cell receptor (beta chain) is a study of T cells after posttransplantation cyclophosphamide. Repertoires were generated with immunoSEQ multiplex PCR, while TCRdb's copy carries only in-frame clones and drops some. Observed in the sample are 25,000 to 30,000 clones, none of them singletons. This CDR3 is 15 amino acids long. Germline values: CDR1 SGHRS, CDR2 YFSETQ. The V gene end was trimmed by 4 bases and the J gene end by 8 bases; junction bases not matched to a gene: 11. This clone has a count of ten or more. What it binds is not known. Findings of the study overall: Donor CD8+ memory clones often dominated recipient blood repertoires at later times.

Sequenced sample: PBMCs. The receptor's source is a man aged 45-65 years in good health, CMV-negative, and a related stem cell transplant donor. The chain couples TRBV5-1 to TRBJ1-4; 7 bases fit TRBD1. The chain's CDR3 is CASSPRTGPGEKLFF. CDR3 DNA: TGCGCCAGCAGCCCAAGGACAGGTCCGGGCGAAAAACTGTTTTTT.